This entry lists 18 T cell receptor beta chains sequenced from one sample in a study of STAT5B mutations in CD4+ large granular lymphocyte leukemia. Here immunoSEQ multiplex PCR was the method, and the copy in TCRdb shows in-frame clones only, minus some. The table lists tens of thousands of clones, around 70% of them singletons. The material sequenced was CD4+ T cells from blood buffy coats. The receptors were sampled from a human donor in good health.

This clone has only a few counts. The chain carries TRBV5-4 and TRBJ1-2, with 9 bases lining up with TRBD1. J was trimmed by 6 bases and V by 3 bases; bases with no gene match: 9. The germline V gene encodes CDR1 SGHNT and CDR2 YYREEE (reference sequence). This CDR3 has 15 amino acids. The CDR3 loop is CASSYPGQGGNGYTF. DNA of the CDR3: TGTGCCAGCAGCTATCCGGGACAGGGTGGAAATGGCTACACCTTC.

The chain is built from TRBV7-2 and TRBJ2-7; 12 nucleotides line up with TRBD2. CDR3 length equals 16 residues. The junction had 4 bases not matched to a gene; V was cut back by 2 bases and J by 2 bases. Germline V gene sequence: CDR1 SGHTA, CDR2 FQGNSA. DNA of the CDR3: TGTGCCAGCAGCTTATCTAGCGGGGGGGATCCCTACGAGCAGTACTTC. As protein: CASSLSSGGDPYEQYF.

This clone was counted only a few times. The V and J genes are TRBV9 and TRBJ2-3; TRBD2 aligns across 8 bases. CDR3 length: 15 residues. Germline lookup yields CDR1 SGDLS and CDR2 YYNGEE. J lost 0 bases, V lost 3 bases, and 3 bases had no gene match. CDR3 DNA: TGTGCCAGCAGCGCCTTAGCGGGAAGCACAGATACGCAGTATTTT. It codes for CASSALAGSTDTQYF. The variable domain in full, completed from reference TRBV9 and TRBJ2-3, reads DSGVTQTPKHLITATGQRVTLRCSPRSGDLSVYWYQQSLDQGLQFLIQYYNGEERAKGNILERFSAQQFPDLHSELNLSSLELGDSALYFCASSALAGSTDTQYFGPGTRLTVL.

The genes are TRBV18 and TRBJ1-2, with 7 positions matching TRBD1. The CDR3 has 15 amino acids. Trimming at V came to 3 bases and at J to 6 bases, leaving 10 bases not matched to a gene. Germline CDR1 reads KGHSH; CDR2 reads LQKENI. Here the CDR3 DNA reads TGTGCCAGCTCACCTCCCACAGGGGATGAGGATGGCTACACCTTC. Translating it yields CASSPPTGDEDGYTF. Supplemented by reference TRBV18 and TRBJ1-2, the full variable domain reads NAGVMQNPRHLVRRRGQEARLRCSPMKGHSHVYWYRQLPEEGLKFMVYLQKENIIDESGMPKERFSAEFPKEGPSILRIQQVVRGDSAAYFCASSPPTGDEDGYTFGSGTRLTVV.

This chain uses TRBV7-3 with TRBJ2-1; 10 nucleotides agree with TRBD2. V was clipped by 4 bases and J by 9 bases; unmatched bases: 6. The V gene's germline CDR1 is SGHTA and CDR2 FQGTGA. CDR3 length equals 14 residues. CDR3 loop: CASSSSGGGSEQFF. The CDR3 region has the DNA TGTGCCAGCAGCTCCAGCGGGGGGGGGAGTGAGCAGTTCTTC.

This sequence joins TRBV9 and TRBJ2-7; 12 bases line up with TRBD1. CDR1 and CDR2 (germline): SGDLS, YYNGEE. Germline trimming cut 3 bases from V and 7 bases from J; bases unmatched to any gene: 8. The CDR3 is made up of 15 amino acids. The CDR3 sequence: CASSGAGQGAREQYF. CDR3 nucleotides: TGTGCCAGCAGCGGGGCGGGACAGGGGGCTCGAGAGCAGTACTTC.

The chain uses TRBV29-1 and TRBJ1-3; the D is unclear. V lost 0 bases and J lost 3, with 9 bases in between. The CDR3 has 14 amino acids. Per germline, CDR1 SQVTM and CDR2 ANQGSEA. DNA for the CDR3: TGCAGCGTTGAAGATCCAAGTGGTGGAAACACCATATATTTT. This translates into CSVEDPSGGNTIYF.

This clone came up a few times. This CDR3 is CASSVEVSFLSGNTIYF. The CDR3 DNA sequence: TGTGCCAGCAGCGTAGAAGTAAGCTTCCTCTCTGGAAACACCATATATTTT. The V and J genes are TRBV9 and TRBJ1-3; no clear D gene. V was pared by 0 bases and J by 0 bases, with 13 bases between. From germline, CDR1 is SGDLS and CDR2 YYNGEE. This CDR3 is built from 17 residues.

This chain joins TRBV2 and TRBJ2-5; D call uncertain. The V gene lost 5 bases and the J gene lost 7 bases, with 8 bases spanning the gap. The germline V gene has CDR1 SNHLY and CDR2 FYNNEI. This CDR3 comprises 11 residues. The CDR3 bases are TGTGCCAGCAGTTTTGCGGCGACCCAGTACTTC. It specifies CASSFAATQYF.

V is TRBV14 and J is TRBJ1-2, with 8 bases fitting TRBD1. The J segment lost 5 bases and the V segment lost 5 bases, leaving 4 bases of the junction unmatched. The CDR3 length is 13 residues. Per the germline V gene, CDR1 is SGHDN and CDR2 is FVKESK. The CDR3 loop reads CASSSQGAYGYTF. As DNA, the CDR3 is TGTGCCAGCAGCTCCCAGGGGGCTTATGGCTACACCTTC.

The chain couples TRBV19 to TRBJ1-2, with 7 bases identical to TRBD1. Germline CDR1 is LNHDA and CDR2 is SQIVND (reference sequence). V gave up 8 bases and J gave up 4 bases; unmatched junction bases: 10. The CDR3 consists of 14 residues. In nucleotides, the CDR3 is TGTGCCAGTTCCCTTAATGGACAGGCCTATGGCTACACCTTC. Protein product: CASSLNGQAYGYTF.

The genes are TRBV6-6 and TRBJ1-1; D might be TRBD1 (6 bases). This CDR3 is 16 amino acids long. Per germline, CDR1 MNHNY and CDR2 SVGAGI (reference sequence). The V end was cut by 8 bases, the J end by 5 bases, with 24 bases between. The DNA of the CDR3 is TGTGCCAGCCACGAGGTGGTGGGGGGGCTTGAAACTGAAGCTTTCTTT. It yields the protein CASHEVVGGLETEAFF.

The chain carries TRBV7-2 and TRBJ2-1; 15 nucleotides match TRBD2. CDR1 and CDR2 (germline): SGHTA, FQGNSA. The CDR3 runs 19 residues. V shed 5 bases, J shed 10 bases, and the junction held 18 bases outside the gene matches. This CDR3 is CASSPQGGRGLAGGGEQFF. Written as DNA, the CDR3 is TGTGCCAGCAGCCCACAGGGGGGTAGGGGACTAGCGGGAGGCGGGGAGCAGTTCTTC.

V gene TRBV11-3 combines with J gene TRBJ1-1; TRBD1 is a possible D gene (5 bases). The CDR3 spans 14 residues. Trimming pared 2 bases from V and 2 bases from J, leaving 9 bases between. CDR1 is SGHNT, CDR2 YENEEA, per germline. The CDR3 sequence is CASSLRGPNTEAFF. The CDR3 nucleotides are TGTGCCAGCAGCTTACGGGGACCCAACACTGAAGCTTTCTTT.

The chain uses TRBV9 and TRBJ2-7; the D call may be TRBD1 or TRBD2 (6 bases each). This CDR3 comprises 15 residues. The germline gives CDR1 SGDLS, CDR2 YYNGEE. V was pared by 0 bases and J by 0 bases, with 10 bases between. The CDR3 loop is CASSVVGGISYEQYF. The CDR3 region has the DNA TGTGCCAGCAGCGTAGTAGGGGGGATCTCCTACGAGCAGTACTTC.

The V call is TRBV9, the J call TRBJ2-5; possible D gene TRBD2, 6 bases. The CDR3 contains 15 residues. V lost 0 bases and J 5 bases, leaving 14 bases between the germline ends. Germline-derived CDR1 and CDR2 are SGDLS and YYNGEE. Here the CDR3 DNA reads TGTGCCAGCAGCGTAGGCGGGGATCGAACCGAGACCCAGTACTTC. Its translation is CASSVGGDRTETQYF.

This clone was observed a few times. J is TRBJ1-5 and V is TRBV6-6; D might be TRBD1 (5 bases). The V and J ends lost 5 bases and 2 bases respectively, with 13 bases between them. The V gene's germline CDR1 is MNHNY and CDR2 SVGAGI (reference sequence). The CDR3 covers 15 residues. The CDR3 region has the DNA TGTGCCAGCAGTCCCTGGGACGACGGCAATCAGCCCCAGCATTTT. This gives the protein CASSPWDDGNQPQHF.

The V call is TRBV7-2, the J call TRBJ1-1; the D is unclear. In germline, CDR1 is SGHTA, CDR2 FQGNSA. This CDR3 is built from 15 residues. V lost 5 bases to trimming and J lost 0 bases, with 13 bases between them. CDR3 nucleotides: TGTGCCAGCAGCCTGAGGACGGGCATGAACACTGAAGCTTTCTTT. This encodes CASSLRTGMNTEAFF.